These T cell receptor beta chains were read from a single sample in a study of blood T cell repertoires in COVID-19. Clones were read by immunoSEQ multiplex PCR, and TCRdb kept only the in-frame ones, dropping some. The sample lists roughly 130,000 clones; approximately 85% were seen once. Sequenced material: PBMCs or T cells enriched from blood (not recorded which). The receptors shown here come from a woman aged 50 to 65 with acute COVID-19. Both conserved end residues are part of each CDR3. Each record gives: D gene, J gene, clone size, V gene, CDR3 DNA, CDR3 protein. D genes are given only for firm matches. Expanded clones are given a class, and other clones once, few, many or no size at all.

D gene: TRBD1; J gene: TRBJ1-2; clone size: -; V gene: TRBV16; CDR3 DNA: TGTGCCAGCAGCCCACAGGGGGGCGGAAGCCTAGGCTACACCTTC; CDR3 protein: CASSPQGGGSLGYTF
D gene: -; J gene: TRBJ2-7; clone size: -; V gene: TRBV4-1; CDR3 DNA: TGCGCCAGCAGCCATACCGGGACTCGCTATGACGAGCAGTACTTC; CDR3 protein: CASSHTGTRYDEQYF
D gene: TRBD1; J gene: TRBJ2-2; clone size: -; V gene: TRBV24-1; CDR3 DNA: TGTGCCACCAAGGGACAGCCCAACACCGGGGAGCTGTTTTTT; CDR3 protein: CATKGQPNTGELFF
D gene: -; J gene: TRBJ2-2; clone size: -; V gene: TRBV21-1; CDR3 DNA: TGTGCCAGCAGCGGCTGGCTTTCAGGACAGAACACCGGGGAGCTGTTTTTT; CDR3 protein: CASSGWLSGQNTGELFF
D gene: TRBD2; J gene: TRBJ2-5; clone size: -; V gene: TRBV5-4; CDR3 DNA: TGTGCCAGCAGCCCGAGCGGGGGCGGCGAGACCCAGTACTTC; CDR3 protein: CASSPSGGGETQYF
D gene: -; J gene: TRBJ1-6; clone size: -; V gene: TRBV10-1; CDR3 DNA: TGCGCCAGCAGAAGTGACAGAAATTCACCCCTCCACTTT; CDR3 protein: CASRSDRNSPLHF
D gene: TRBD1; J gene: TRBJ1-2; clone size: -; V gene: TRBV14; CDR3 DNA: TGTGCCAGCAGCCAAAGGACAGGCCCTATCCACTATGGCTACACCTTC; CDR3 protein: CASSQRTGPIHYGYTF
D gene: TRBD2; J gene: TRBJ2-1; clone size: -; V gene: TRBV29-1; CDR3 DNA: TGCAGCGTTGAAGATATCGGGGAGGGGCAGGTGGGCTACAATGAGCAGTTCTTC; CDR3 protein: CSVEDIGEGQVGYNEQFF
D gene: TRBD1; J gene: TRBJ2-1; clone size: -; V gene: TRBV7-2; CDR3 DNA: TGTGCCAGCAGTTTGATCAGGGGGAATTACAATGAGCAGTTCTTC; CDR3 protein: CASSLIRGNYNEQFF
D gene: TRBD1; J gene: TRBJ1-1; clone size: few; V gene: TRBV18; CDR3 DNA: TGTGCCAGCTCACTCGGACAGGCCCGTGAAGCTTTCTTT; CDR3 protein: CASSLGQAREAFF
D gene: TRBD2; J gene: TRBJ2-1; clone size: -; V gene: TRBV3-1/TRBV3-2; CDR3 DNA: TGTGCCAGCCTAAGCGGGAGTGGTGAGCAGTTCTTC; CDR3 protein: CASLSGSGEQFF
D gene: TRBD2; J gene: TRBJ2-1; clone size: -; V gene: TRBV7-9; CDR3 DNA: TGTGCCAGCAGCGTAGGGACTAGCGGGAGTTACAATGAGCAGTTCTTC; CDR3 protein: CASSVGTSGSYNEQFF
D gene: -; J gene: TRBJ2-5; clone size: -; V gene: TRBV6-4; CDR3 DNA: TGTGCCAGCAGTGACTCGGCCGAGCGAGAGACCCAGTACTTC; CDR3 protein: CASSDSAERETQYF
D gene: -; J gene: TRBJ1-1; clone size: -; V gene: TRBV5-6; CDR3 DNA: TGTGCCAGCAGCCACCGGTCTACCCGTGAAGCTTTCTTT; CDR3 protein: CASSHRSTREAFF
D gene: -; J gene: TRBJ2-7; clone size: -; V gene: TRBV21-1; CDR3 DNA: TGTGCCAGCAGCAAAGCCCCGGGGATAGTAGACGAGCAGTACTTC; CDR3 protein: CASSKAPGIVDEQYF
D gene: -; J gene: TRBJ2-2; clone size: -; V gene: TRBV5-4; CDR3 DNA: TGTGCCAGCAGTGGTGCGGCGGGGAGGAGGAACACCGGGGAGCTGTTTTTT; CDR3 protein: CASSGAAGRRNTGELFF
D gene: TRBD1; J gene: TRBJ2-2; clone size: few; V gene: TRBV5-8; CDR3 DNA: TGTGCCAGCAGCCGCCGGGACAGGGTCGCCGGGGAGCTGTTTTTT; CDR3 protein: CASSRRDRVAGELFF
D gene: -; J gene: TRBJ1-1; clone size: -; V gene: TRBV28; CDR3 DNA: TGTGCCAGCTCACCAGGAGGGTCCGCTGAAGCTTTCTTT; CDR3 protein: CASSPGGSAEAFF
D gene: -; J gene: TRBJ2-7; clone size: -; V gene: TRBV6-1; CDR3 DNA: TGTGCCAGCAGTGAAGTGGGACTCGAGGGACTCGAGCAGTACTTC; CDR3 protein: CASSEVGLEGLEQYF
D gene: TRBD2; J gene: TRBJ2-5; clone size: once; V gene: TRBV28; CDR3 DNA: TGTGCCAGCAGCCCCACCGGACTAGCGGGATGGGGGGAGACCCAGTACTTC; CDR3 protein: CASSPTGLAGWGETQYF
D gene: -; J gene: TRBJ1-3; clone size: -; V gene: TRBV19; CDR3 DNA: TGTGCCAGTAGCCCCAGGGAGGGTCCTGGAAACACCATATATTTT; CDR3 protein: CASSPREGPGNTIYF
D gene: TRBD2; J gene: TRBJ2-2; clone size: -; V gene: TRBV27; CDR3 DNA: TGTGCCAGCAGTTTATCGGGACTAGCGGGAGGGAAAACCGGGGAGCTGTTTTTT; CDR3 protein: CASSLSGLAGGKTGELFF
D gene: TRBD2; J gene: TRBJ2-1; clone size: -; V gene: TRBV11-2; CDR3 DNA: TGTGCCAGCAGCCGGGGGGTTCAGCGGACGATCAACAATGAGCAGTTCTTC; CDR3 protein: CASSRGVQRTINNEQFF